Following are 32 T cell receptor beta chains from one sample sequenced in a study of read filtering for tumor transcriptome and immune sequencing (dated by TCRdb to 2019 to 2021). Instrument on record: Illumina HiSeq 4000. TCR libraries were constructed from about 400 ng RNA using the Immunoverse kit, and molecular barcoded adaptors covering alpha/delta and beta/gamma chains were employed. Through fastp at Q25 and MiXCR, TCRdb rebuilt clones from the public reads, retaining in-frame beta chains. When rows share a CDR3 protein, they turn into one entry using the most common DNA and genes. The sample table shows under 150,000 distinct CDR3 sequences, and about 13% are seen once. 7% to 9% of the sample is held by the ten biggest clonotypes. The sequencing sample was made of a population of CD138-negative cells sorted from bone marrow. The sample's cell subset or site label is to be understood as: bone marrow mononuclear cells depleted of CD138+ plasma/myeloma cells by negative magnetic selection. All receptors come from a donor at least 40 years old with multiple myeloma.

This clonotype was detected ten times or more. The chain joins TRBV11-3 to TRBJ2-1; D uncertain. Germline V gene sequence: CDR1 SGHNT, CDR2 YENEEA. This CDR3 has 16 residues. V was pared by 2 bases and J by 0 bases, with 11 bases between. The CDR3 sequence: CASSLRAPGSYNEQFF. The CDR3, as DNA: TGTGCCAGCAGCTTAAGGGCCCCTGGCTCCTACAATGAGCAGTTCTTC.

This clonotype was seen repeatedly, ten times or more. This chain joins TRBV19 and TRBJ2-7; possible D gene TRBD1, 5 bases. This CDR3 comprises 11 residues. Germline V gene lookup returns CDR1 LNHDA and CDR2 SQIVND (reference sequence). V lost 4 bases and J 5 bases, leaving 6 bases between the germline ends. CDR3 in amino acids: CASSTGNEQYF. In nucleotides, the CDR3 is TGTGCCAGTAGTACAGGGAACGAGCAGTACTTC.

This clonotype has a count of ten or more. CDR3 nucleotides: TGTGCCAGCGGAGGGCGGGCGGAGCAGTTCTTC. The encoded protein is CASGGRAEQFF. This chain joins TRBV6-2 or TRBV6-3 and TRBJ2-1; D may be TRBD2 (6 bases). Per the germline V gene, CDR1 is MNHEY and CDR2 is SVGEGT. CDR3 length: 11 amino acids. Between the trimmed V and J ends, which lost 8 bases and 10 bases, there was a span of 12 bases.

There are many counts of this clonotype. The rearrangement joins TRBV12-3 or TRBV12-4 to TRBJ2-1; 9 bases agree with TRBD2. The CDR3 length is 13 residues. V lost 7 bases and J lost 10; bases outside the gene matches: 8. CDR3 in amino acids: CASNIAGVGEQFF. As DNA, the CDR3 is TGTGCCAGCAACATAGCGGGAGTCGGGGAGCAGTTCTTC.

The sample holds many counts of this clonotype. Written as DNA, the CDR3 is TGCAGCGTTGATCAGGGAGCAGATACGCAGTATTTT. As protein: CSVDQGADTQYF. The chain links TRBV29-1 to TRBJ2-3; D tentatively reads TRBD1 or TRBD2 (5 bases each). The germline V gene encodes CDR1 SQVTM and CDR2 ANQGSEA. Trimming removed 3 bases at V and 4 bases at J, with 8 bases between. The CDR3 is 12 residues long.

This clonotype was detected a few times. Since a much larger clone is just one base distant, this may be a read error. The V gene is TRBV11-1, the J gene TRBJ2-7; 10 nucleotides align to TRBD2. The CDR3 is made up of 17 amino acids. V lost 0 bases and J lost 7; bases outside the gene matches: 12. The germline gives CDR1 SGHAT, CDR2 FQDESV (reference sequence). CDR3 loop: CASSLASRGLAGAEQYF. The CDR3 DNA reads as TGTGCCAGCAGCTTAGCATCTCGGGGCCTAGCGGGAGCGGAGCAGTACTTC.

At least ten counts were recorded for this clonotype. The V and J genes are TRBV11-2 and TRBJ2-5, with 10 bases identical to TRBD2. V shed 5 bases, J shed 5 bases, and the junction held 26 bases outside the gene matches. The CDR3 has 21 amino acids. Looked up from germline, CDR1 is SGHAT and CDR2 is FQNNGV. Here the CDR3 reads CASSPAFELGKLAGSTETQYF. The CDR3 DNA sequence: TGTGCCAGCAGCCCCGCCTTCGAACTGGGGAAACTAGCGGGAAGTACGGAGACCCAGTACTTC.

This clonotype was seen at least ten times. The chain recombines TRBV14 with TRBJ2-3; unclear D gene. Germline V gene lookup returns CDR1 SGHDN and CDR2 FVKESK. The CDR3 contains 11 residues. V gave up 8 bases and J gave up 2 bases, with 5 bases separating them. This CDR3 reads CASSHTDTQYF. The CDR3 DNA sequence: TGTGCCAGCTCGCACACAGATACGCAGTATTTT.

This clonotype was picked up many times. The chain carries TRBV5-8 and TRBJ1-1; D gene unclear. CDR1 is SGHTS, CDR2 YDEGEE, per germline. The V and J ends lost 4 bases and 0 bases respectively, with 16 bases between them. The CDR3 is 16 amino acids. Here the CDR3 reads CASSPRSVHMNTEAFF. CDR3 bases: TGTGCCAGCAGCCCCCGGTCGGTCCACATGAACACTGAAGCTTTCTTT.

This clonotype occurred many times. J is TRBJ2-1 and V is TRBV7-2; 16 nucleotides align to TRBD2. Germline assignment: CDR1 SGHTA and CDR2 FQGNSA. This CDR3 region has 19 residues. Trimming removed 1 base from V and 2 bases from J; junction bases left unmatched: 5. CDR3 sequence reads: CASSLGFGTSGRAYNEQFF. CDR3 DNA: TGTGCCAGCAGCTTAGGATTCGGGACTAGCGGGAGGGCCTACAATGAGCAGTTCTTC.

This clonotype came up many times. The chain combines TRBV3-1 with TRBJ1-5, with unresolved D. Germline CDR1 and CDR2: LGHDT and YNNKEL (reference sequence). The V end was cut by 1 base, the J end by 1 base, with 11 bases between. The CDR3 sequence is 16 residues long. CDR3 sequence reads: CASSQAAAGSNQPQHF. The CDR3 DNA sequence: TGTGCCAGCAGCCAAGCGGCGGCTGGGAGCAATCAGCCCCAGCATTTT.

This clonotype was seen repeatedly, ten times or more. The chain links TRBV4-2 to TRBJ1-5; D is undetermined. This CDR3 spans 14 amino acids. CDR1 LGHNA and CDR2 YNFKEQ come from the germline V gene. V gave up 2 bases and J gave up 7 bases, with 12 bases separating them. The CDR3 sequence: CASSQSGQTQPQHF. The CDR3 DNA is TGTGCCAGCAGCCAATCTGGCCAAACACAGCCCCAGCATTTT.

This clonotype was seen at least ten times. The chain has TRBV7-9 and TRBJ1-5, with D tentatively TRBD1 (5 bases). Trimming removed 2 bases at V and 7 bases at J, with 12 bases between. The CDR3 runs 14 residues. Per germline, CDR1 SEHNR and CDR2 FQNEAQ (reference sequence). The CDR3 DNA is TGTGCCAGCAGCTTACCAGGGTTAGGACAGCCCCAGCATTTT. It encodes CASSLPGLGQPQHF.

In its sample, this clonotype was seen many times. V gene TRBV27 combines with J gene TRBJ2-2, with D perhaps TRBD2 (6 bases). Trimming took 0 bases from V and 5 from J, leaving 16 bases between them. The CDR3 runs to 17 residues. CDR1 and CDR2 (germline): MNHEY, SMNVEV (reference sequence). The CDR3 nucleotides read TGTGCCAGCAGTTTATCTGTGCTAGCGCTATGGACCGGGGAGCTGTTTTTT. Translating it yields CASSLSVLALWTGELFF.

This clonotype was counted at least ten times. This chain joins TRBV3-1 and TRBJ2-1, with D tentatively TRBD1 or TRBD2 (5 bases each). V gave up 1 base and J gave up 1 base, with 11 bases separating them. The length of the CDR3 is 16 residues. Germline V gene sequence: CDR1 LGHDT, CDR2 YNNKEL (reference sequence). The CDR3 here is CASSQGGEGSYNEQFF. In DNA form, the CDR3 reads TGTGCCAGCAGCCAAGGGGGAGAGGGGTCCTACAATGAGCAGTTCTTC.

This clonotype showed up many times. The chain employs TRBV30 and TRBJ2-3; no clear D gene. Germline lookup yields CDR1 GTSNPN and CDR2 SVGIG (reference sequence). CDR3 length: 12 residues. V gave up 3 bases and J gave up 0 bases, with 4 bases separating them. CDR3 nucleotide sequence: TGTGCCTGGAGCGGGAGCACAGATACGCAGTATTTT. It codes for CAWSGSTDTQYF. Full variable domain (remainder filled in from reference TRBV30 and TRBJ2-3): SQTIHQWPATLVQPVGSPLSLECTVEGTSNPNLYWYRQAAGRGLQLLFYSVGIGQISSEVPQNLSASRPQDRQFILSSKKLLLSDSGFYLCAWSGSTDTQYFGPGTRLTVL.

This clonotype was seen only a few times. Being one base from a much bigger clone, this may be a read error. The chain links TRBV7-2 to TRBJ1-1; D unclear. The CDR3 runs to 13 residues. Germline V gene data show CDR1 as SGHTA and CDR2 as FQGNSA. The DNA for the CDR3 is TGTGCCAGCAGCTTCGTAGGGAACACTGAAGCTGTCTTT. Protein: CASSFVGNTEAVF. The whole variable domain, remainder taken from reference TRBV7-2 and TRBJ1-1, is GAGVSQSPSNKVTEKGKDVELRCDPISGHTALYWYRQSLGQGLEFLIYFQGNSAPDKSGLPSDRFSAERTGGSVSTLTIQRTQQEDSAVYLCASSFVGNTEAVFGQGTRLTVV.

This clonotype was counted at least ten times. The chain recombines TRBV6-5 with TRBJ1-5; TRBD1 might be the D (5 bases). V lost 0 bases to trimming and J lost 1 base, with 7 bases between them. CDR1 and CDR2 from the germline V gene are MNHEY and SVGAGI. This CDR3 has 15 amino acids. The CDR3, as DNA: TGTGCCAGCAGTTACTCCGGACAAAGCAATCAGCCCCAGCATTTT. Protein: CASSYSGQSNQPQHF.

The rearrangement links TRBV12-3 or TRBV12-4 to TRBJ1-5; D is unresolved. V lost 2 bases and J lost 3, with 8 bases in between. The CDR3 runs 14 residues. The CDR3 region is CASSLLYNNQPQHF. DNA for the CDR3: TGTGCCAGCAGTTTATTATATAACAATCAGCCCCAGCATTTT.

In its sample, this clonotype was seen many times. This chain connects TRBV5-6 to TRBJ2-3, with 7 bases fitting TRBD1. The germline V gene has CDR1 SGHDT and CDR2 YYEEEE. V was pared by 8 bases and J by 6 bases, with 12 bases of the junction left unmatched. The CDR3 is 14 residues long. The CDR3 nucleotides are TGTGCCAGTAGCCCACTAACAGGGGAGGATACGCAGTATTTT. This sequence encodes CASSPLTGEDTQYF.

This clonotype was seen ten or more times. The chain carries TRBV5-1 and TRBJ1-1; 12 bases match TRBD1. J gave up 1 base and V 2 bases, and 3 bases lay outside the gene matches. This CDR3 is 16 amino acids long. Per germline, CDR1 SGHRS and CDR2 YFSETQ. CDR3 sequence (DNA): TGCGCCAGCAGCTTCGGGACAGGGGGCTGGAACACTGAAGCTTTCTTT. This codes for CASSFGTGGWNTEAFF.

Ten or more counts support this clonotype. The chain links TRBV29-1 to TRBJ1-2; D uncertain. V dropped 3 bases and J dropped 3 bases, with 8 bases sitting between them. This CDR3 contains 12 residues. Germline V gene sequence: CDR1 SQVTM, CDR2 ANQGSEA. The CDR3 sequence is CSVDRRDYGYTF. The CDR3 bases are TGCAGCGTTGATAGGCGAGACTATGGCTACACCTTC.

This clonotype was observed many times. The J gene is TRBJ2-3, the V gene TRBV6-5; D might be TRBD2 (5 bases). The germline V gene has CDR1 MNHEY and CDR2 SVGAGI. CDR3 length equals 17 residues. V was pared by 0 bases and J by 5 bases, with 18 bases between. The CDR3 DNA reads as TGTGCCAGCAGTTACTCTTACGGGCAACTCCGGGGAGATACGCAGTATTTT. This encodes CASSYSYGQLRGDTQYF.

Ten or more counts support this clonotype. The V call is TRBV7-2, the J call TRBJ2-2; weak D call: TRBD2 (5 bases). The CDR3 runs to 18 residues. V was cut by 3 bases and J by 3 bases, with 20 bases left in between. The germline CDR1 and CDR2 sequences are SGHTA and FQGNSA. Written as DNA, the CDR3 is TGTGCCAGCAGCTTCGGGGTCTTGAGCGTAAAGTACACCGGGGAGCTGTTTTTT. Protein: CASSFGVLSVKYTGELFF.

This chain connects TRBV20-1 to TRBJ2-5, with 7 bases identical to TRBD1. The germline V gene has CDR1 DFQATT and CDR2 SNEGSKA (reference sequence). Trimming took 7 bases from V and 2 from J; bases not matched to a gene: 4. The length of the CDR3 is 12 residues. CDR3 in amino acids: CSGQGPQETQYF. The DNA for the CDR3 is TGCAGTGGACAGGGACCACAAGAGACCCAGTACTTC.

This clonotype was observed at least ten times. The chain is built from TRBV20-1 and TRBJ2-3; tentative D call: TRBD2 (7 bases). This CDR3 is 13 amino acids long. Germline assignment: CDR1 DFQATT and CDR2 SNEGSKA (reference sequence). Trimming took 5 bases from V and 6 from J, leaving 15 bases between them. The CDR3, as DNA: TGCAGTGCTCCCCAGGGGCGGGAGGATACGCAGTATTTT. As protein: CSAPQGREDTQYF.

In this sample, this clonotype turned up many times. The rearrangement joins TRBV6-1 to TRBJ1-5; a weak D match, TRBD1 (6 bases). This CDR3 region has 14 residues. Trimming cost V 2 bases and J 5 bases, with 10 bases left between them. Germline CDR1 reads MNHNS; CDR2 reads SASEGT. CDR3 loop: CASSELGGYQPQHF. The CDR3 bases are TGTGCCAGCAGTGAACTGGGGGGCTATCAGCCCCAGCATTTT.

This clonotype was recorded at least ten times. The CDR3 loop is CASSLTGQSSYEQYF. The DNA for the CDR3 is TGCGCCAGCAGCTTGACGGGACAGAGCTCCTACGAGCAGTACTTC. The chain recombines TRBV5-1 with TRBJ2-7; 7 nucleotides align to TRBD1. Per germline, CDR1 SGHRS and CDR2 YFSETQ. The CDR3 extends over 15 amino acids. Unmatched junction bases numbered 4, after V lost 1 base and J lost 0 bases.

There are many counts of this clonotype. This rearrangement joins TRBV9 to TRBJ2-5; 9 nucleotides agree with TRBD2. This CDR3 comprises 16 residues. Germline lookup yields CDR1 SGDLS and CDR2 YYNGEE. J gave up 2 bases and V 1 base, and 6 bases lay outside the gene matches. The CDR3 region is CASSVSGGINQETQYF. The CDR3, as DNA: TGTGCCAGCAGCGTAAGCGGGGGGATAAATCAAGAGACCCAGTACTTC.

This clonotype was observed a few times. V is TRBV29-1 and J is TRBJ2-5; D may be TRBD1 (5 bases). CDR1 and CDR2 from the germline V gene are SQVTM and ANQGSEA. This CDR3 region has 15 residues. Trimming pared 3 bases from V and 2 bases from J, leaving 16 bases between. The CDR3 coding sequence is TGCAGCGTTGAGGGGAACTTGCGACAGCAAGAGACCCAGTACTTC. This translates into CSVEGNLRQQETQYF.

The rearrangement uses TRBV6-1 and TRBJ2-7, with 10 bases matching TRBD1. V dropped 3 bases and J dropped 11; count of bases not matched to a gene: 31. Looked up from germline, CDR1 is MNHNS and CDR2 is SASEGT. This CDR3 region has 21 residues. The CDR3 is CASSDLVDRGIGGLALPEEYF. DNA for the CDR3: TGTGCCAGCAGTGATTTGGTGGACAGGGGGATAGGAGGACTAGCACTCCCGGAGGAGTACTTC.

On this clonotype: The likely explanation is a read error, given a far larger clone one base away. The J gene is TRBJ2-1, the V gene TRBV7-3, with D possibly TRBD2 on 5 matching bases. The CDR3 spans 12 residues. The germline V gene has CDR1 SGHTA and CDR2 FQGTGA. Trimming shortened V by 0 bases and J by 8 bases, and 5 bases separated the two germline ends. CDR3 in amino acids: CASSLTGDEQFF. DNA of the CDR3: TGTGCCAGCAGCTTAACGGGAGATGAGCAGTTCTTC.